The clone carrying this T cell receptor beta chain was counted once. The sample comes from a study of blood T cell repertoires in COVID-19. Study overall: The origin of the acute and convalescent COVID-19 samples was the United States, Italy and Spain. Nucleic acid was either cDNA or gDNA, and it came from T cells, B-cell-depleted T cells, or PBMCs.

Original data processing: Cell counts per sample came from amplifying reference gene primers. Generated by immunoSEQ multiplex PCR, the TCRdb table keeps only in-frame clones and is missing some. D and trimming were read from the DNA, whereas the V and J calls and clone size are those reported in that table. There are about 85,000 clones in the sample; around 82% occur only once, and approximately 6.7% lies in the top ten. This CDR3 spans 16 amino acids. Germline-derived CDR1 and CDR2 are SGHRS and YFSETQ. V was clipped by 1 base and J by 2 bases; unmatched bases: 4. V gene TRBV5-1 combines with J gene TRBJ2-3; TRBD2 matches at 10 bases. The clonotype was recovered from a man in his 60s with acute or convalescent COVID-19. The material sequenced was peripheral blood. In DNA form, the CDR3 reads TGCGCCAGCAGCTTGCCTAGCGGGGGAGTCACAGATACGCAGTATTTT. Residues: CASSLPSGGVTDTQYF.